This T cell receptor beta chain was captured in a study of CD8+CD57+ T cells in acquired aplastic anemia. V lost 4 bases, J lost 0 bases, and 10 bases lay in between. The CDR3 length is 15 residues. Germline V gives CDR1 ENHRY, CDR2 SYGVKD. TCR beta VDJ combinations and CDR3 sequences were profiled from genomic DNA. TCRdb fed the reads into MiXCR, producing one record per CDR3 protein. The profile covers about 110,000 distinct CDR3 sequences, with roughly 50% appearing a single time and approximately 32% taken by the ten largest. The chain recombines TRBV10-3 with TRBJ2-1, with D possibly TRBD1 on 7 matching bases. The sequencing sample was made of sorted CD4+, CD8+, or CD8+CD57+ T cells (not recorded which) from PBMCs. The clonotype was recovered from a human donor in good health, serving as a control. Here the CDR3 reads CAISAQGGSYNEQFF. The DNA of the CDR3 is TGTGCCATCAGTGCTCAGGGGGGCTCCTACAATGAGCAGTTCTTC.